This T cell receptor (beta chain) came from a study of T cell repertoires in cytomegalovirus infection. Study summary: Evidence of both CMV infection and a matching HLA type came from public TCR beta signatures. Findings and caveats of the study: The ex vivo response was dominated by HLA-C-restricted CMV-specific TCR beta clonotypes. There were carriers of CMV plus the relevant HLA, and cumulative public TCR beta family frequency identified them.

CDR3 size: 13 residues. Trimming removed 1 base from V and 2 bases from J, with 5 bases in between. Germline CDR1 reads SGHVS; CDR2 reads FQNEAQ. TCRdb processed the reads anew with MiXCR; each CDR3 protein has one entry. The sample includes about 100,000 distinct CDR3 sequences, 16% of them seen just once. In its sample, this clonotype was seen many times. The antigen remains unidentified. Material: PBMCs. This TCR was recovered from a human donor in good health (CMV status not recorded). Some clones in this sample may be carry-over from other donors' samples. The gene calls are TRBV7-8 and TRBJ2-5; TRBD1 or TRBD2 may be the D gene (5 bases each). Written as DNA, the CDR3 is TGTGCCAGCAGCTTAGGGGGGCAAGAGACCCAGTACTTC. This translates into CASSLGGQETQYF.